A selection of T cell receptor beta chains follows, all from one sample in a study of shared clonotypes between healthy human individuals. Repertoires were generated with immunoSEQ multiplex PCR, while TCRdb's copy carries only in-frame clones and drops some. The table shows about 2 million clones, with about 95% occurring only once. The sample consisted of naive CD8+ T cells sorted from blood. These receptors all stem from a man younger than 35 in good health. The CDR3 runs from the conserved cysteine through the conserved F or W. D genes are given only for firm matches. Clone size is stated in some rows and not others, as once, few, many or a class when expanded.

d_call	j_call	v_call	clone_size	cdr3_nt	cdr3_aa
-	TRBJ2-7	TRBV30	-	TGTGCCTGGACACTTGGGGTTGGTTCCTACGAGCAGTACTTC	CAWTLGVGSYEQYF
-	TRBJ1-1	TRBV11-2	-	TGTGCCAGCAGCTGGACGGCGAACACTGAAGCTTTCTTT	CASSWTANTEAFF
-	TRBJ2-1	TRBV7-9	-	TGTGCCAGCAACTCTTACAATGAGCAGTTCTTC	CASNSYNEQFF
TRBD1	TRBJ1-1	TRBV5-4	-	TGTGCCAGCACCCCTCAGGGGGCCCCTTTGAACACTGAAGCTTTCTTT	CASTPQGAPLNTEAFF
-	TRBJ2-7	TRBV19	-	TGTGCCAGTAGTATCGGGGGTGCCTCCTACGAGCAGTACTTC	CASSIGGASYEQYF
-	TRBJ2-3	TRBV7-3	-	TGTGCCATCAGCTTAAGGCAGGGTGGCACAGATACGCAGTATTTT	CAISLRQGGTDTQYF
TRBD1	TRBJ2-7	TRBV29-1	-	TGCAGCGTTCGGGGACAGGGGACGCTTTCTGGCGAGCAGTACTTC	CSVRGQGTLSGEQYF
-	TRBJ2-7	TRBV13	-	TGTGCCAGTGGCAGGGAATCCTACGAGCAGTACTTC	CASGRESYEQYF
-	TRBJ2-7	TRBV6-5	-	TGTGCCAGCAGTTTAGGTCCTGGGGGCTACGAGCAGTACTTC	CASSLGPGGYEQYF
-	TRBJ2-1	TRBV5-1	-	TGCGCCAGCAGCTCCATCGACACGAATGAGCAGTTCTTC	CASSSIDTNEQFF
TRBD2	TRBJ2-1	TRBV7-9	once	TGTGCCAGCAGCTTACCCAGCGGGAGGCCCGACAATGAGCAGTTCTTC	CASSLPSGRPDNEQFF
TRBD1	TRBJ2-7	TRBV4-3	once	TGCGCCAGCAGCCTCCGACAGGGGGGATACGAGCAGTACTTC	CASSLRQGGYEQYF
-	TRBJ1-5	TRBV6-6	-	TGTGCCAGCAGTTCCCGGGACGTTAGCAATCAGCCCCAGCATTTT	CASSSRDVSNQPQHF
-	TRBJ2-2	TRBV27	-	TGTGCCAGCAGTTTTTTGGGGGCGCGGGACACCGGGGAGCTGTTTTTT	CASSFLGARDTGELFF
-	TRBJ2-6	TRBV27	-	TGTGCCAGCAGTTTACAGGACGATGATGTCCTGACTTTC	CASSLQDDDVLTF
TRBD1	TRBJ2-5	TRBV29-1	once	TGCAGCGGCTTGACAGGGCTAGAGACCCAGTACTTC	CSGLTGLETQYF